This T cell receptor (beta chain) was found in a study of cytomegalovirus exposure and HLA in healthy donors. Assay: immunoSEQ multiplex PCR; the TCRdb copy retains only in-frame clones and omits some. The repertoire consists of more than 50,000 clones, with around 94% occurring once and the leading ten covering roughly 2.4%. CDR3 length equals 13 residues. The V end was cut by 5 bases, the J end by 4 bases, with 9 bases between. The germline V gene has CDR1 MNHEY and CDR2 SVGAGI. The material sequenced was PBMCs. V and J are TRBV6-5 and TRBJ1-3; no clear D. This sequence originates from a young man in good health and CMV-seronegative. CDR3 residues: CASSDLQGNTIYF. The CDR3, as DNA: TGTGCCAGCAGTGACTTACAGGGAAACACCATATATTTT.